Below are 4 T cell receptor beta chains sequenced from a single sample in a study of T cell clusters in autoimmune cytopenias. TRB was amplified from approximately 230 ng of peripheral blood genomic DNA per sample. TRB rearrangements were amplified by touch-down multiplex PCR with mixed TRB-A/B primers. TCRdb reprocessed the multiplex PCR reads and keeps a single row for each CDR3 protein, giving no DNA. Its table lists around 6,000 distinct CDR3 sequences. Another study also made use of these data, one on T cell repertoires in aging, cancer and after chemotherapy.

Sequenced: peripheral blood. The receptors originated from a human donor in good health.

The chain carries TRBV5-1 and TRBJ1-2; the D call from TCRdb, TRBD1, cannot be confirmed without DNA. CDR1 is SGHRS, CDR2 YFSETQ, per germline. The CDR3 consists of 15 residues. The CDR3: CASSLGTGANYGYTF. The whole variable domain, remainder taken from reference TRBV5-1 and TRBJ1-2, is KAGVTQTPRYLIKTRGQQVTLSCSPISGHRSVSWYQQTPGQGLQFLFEYFSETQRNKGNFPGRFSGRQFSNSRSEMNVSTLELGDSALYLCASSLGTGANYGYTFGSGTRLTVV.

Its frequency marks this clonotype as medium-sized. The V call is TRBV6-2 or TRBV6-3, the J call TRBJ2-1; with no DNA, the TCRdb D assignment of TRBD1 cannot be verified. The germline gives CDR1 MNHEY, CDR2 SVGEGT. The CDR3 has 13 residues. The CDR3 here is CASSLDPVIQQFF.

Its frequency marks this clonotype as medium-sized (0.01 to 0.1%). The V gene is TRBV5-4, the J gene TRBJ2-2; TCRdb calls TRBD2, which cannot be checked without DNA. This CDR3 has 15 amino acids. CDR1 and CDR2 (germline): SGHNT, YYREEE (reference sequence). CDR3 region: CASSSLPASNGELFF.

In terms of frequency, this clonotype is medium-sized. V and J are TRBV6-2 or TRBV6-3 and TRBJ1-5. The germline V gene encodes CDR1 MNHEY and CDR2 SVGEGT. The CDR3 spans 15 residues. This CDR3 reads CASSEQSTVYQPQHF.